The 7 T cell receptor beta chains presented below share a single source sample, sequenced in a study of cytomegalovirus exposure and HLA in healthy donors. This PCR relied on a set of 60 Vbeta primers and 13 Jbeta primers. This table comes from immunoSEQ multiplex PCR, and its TCRdb copy is limited to in-frame clones, with some not included. The top ten hold approximately 3.7% of the sample, which has over 150,000 clones, approximately 80% seen once. The sample was PBMCs. Receptor source: a man aged 30 to 45 in good health and CMV-seropositive.

The rearrangement links TRBV6-6 to TRBJ1-3; tentatively, D is TRBD1 (6 bases). CDR3 length equals 14 residues. Germline V gives CDR1 MNHNY, CDR2 SVGAGI (reference sequence). The V and J ends lost 4 bases and 0 bases respectively, with 7 bases between them. As DNA, the CDR3 is TGTGCCAGCAGTTGGACAGACTCTGGAAACACCATATATTTT. This translates into CASSWTDSGNTIYF.

This chain's CDR3 is CASSLDYSTYEQYF. The CDR3 DNA reads TGTGCCAGCAGTTTAGACTATTCGACCTACGAGCAGTACTTC. V gene TRBV28 combines with J gene TRBJ2-7; TRBD2 is a possible D gene (5 bases). This CDR3 has 14 amino acids. Trimming took 2 bases from V and 2 from J, leaving 10 bases between them. Germline loops: CDR1 MDHEN, CDR2 SYDVKM.

The chain couples TRBV7-2 to TRBJ2-7; 13 positions agree with TRBD2. V was pared by 5 bases and J by 3 bases, with 7 bases of the junction left unmatched. The CDR3 extends over 16 amino acids. Germline-derived CDR1 and CDR2 are SGHTA and FQGNSA. The CDR3 here is CASSPRTSGGNYEQYF. The CDR3 region has the DNA TGTGCCAGCAGCCCCCGGACTAGCGGGGGCAACTACGAGCAGTACTTC.

In this sample, this clone turned up a few times. The chain links TRBV5-1 to TRBJ1-4, with TRBD1 matching over 8 bases. This CDR3 contains 15 residues. Per germline, CDR1 SGHRS and CDR2 YFSETQ. Trimming took 4 bases from V and 5 from J; bases not matched to a gene: 7. Written as DNA, the CDR3 is TGCGCCAGCAGCCCTCAGGGGGCCCCAAATGAAAAACTGTTTTTT. This sequence encodes CASSPQGAPNEKLFF.

The chain recombines TRBV18 with TRBJ2-5; TRBD1 is a possible D gene (5 bases). The germline CDR1 and CDR2 sequences are KGHSH and LQKENI. The CDR3 runs to 14 residues. Trimming took off 0 bases at V and 7 bases at J, with 12 bases between the two ends. The CDR3 loop is CASSPPGRTRTQYF. For the CDR3, the DNA is TGTGCCAGCTCACCACCGGGGCGTACCCGGACCCAGTACTTC.

This clone was seen a few times. CDR3 coding DNA: TGTGCCAGCGGGACAGGGGACTCACCCCTCCACTTT. It translates to CASGTGDSPLHF. The V call is TRBV6-1, the J call TRBJ1-6, with TRBD1 matching over 10 bases. This CDR3 has 12 amino acids. CDR1 MNHNS and CDR2 SASEGT come from the germline V gene. With 8 bases clipped from V and 10 bases from J, the junction kept 2 bases outside the gene matches.

This clone was observed a few times. The chain couples TRBV6-5 to TRBJ2-3; 10 nucleotides agree with TRBD1. The CDR3 sequence is 14 residues long. The germline V gene encodes CDR1 MNHEY and CDR2 SVGAGI. The V and J ends lost 5 bases and 4 bases, in that order; junction bases with no gene match: 3. This CDR3 is CASSEGQGADTQYF. The CDR3 DNA is TGTGCCAGCAGTGAAGGACAGGGGGCAGATACGCAGTATTTT.